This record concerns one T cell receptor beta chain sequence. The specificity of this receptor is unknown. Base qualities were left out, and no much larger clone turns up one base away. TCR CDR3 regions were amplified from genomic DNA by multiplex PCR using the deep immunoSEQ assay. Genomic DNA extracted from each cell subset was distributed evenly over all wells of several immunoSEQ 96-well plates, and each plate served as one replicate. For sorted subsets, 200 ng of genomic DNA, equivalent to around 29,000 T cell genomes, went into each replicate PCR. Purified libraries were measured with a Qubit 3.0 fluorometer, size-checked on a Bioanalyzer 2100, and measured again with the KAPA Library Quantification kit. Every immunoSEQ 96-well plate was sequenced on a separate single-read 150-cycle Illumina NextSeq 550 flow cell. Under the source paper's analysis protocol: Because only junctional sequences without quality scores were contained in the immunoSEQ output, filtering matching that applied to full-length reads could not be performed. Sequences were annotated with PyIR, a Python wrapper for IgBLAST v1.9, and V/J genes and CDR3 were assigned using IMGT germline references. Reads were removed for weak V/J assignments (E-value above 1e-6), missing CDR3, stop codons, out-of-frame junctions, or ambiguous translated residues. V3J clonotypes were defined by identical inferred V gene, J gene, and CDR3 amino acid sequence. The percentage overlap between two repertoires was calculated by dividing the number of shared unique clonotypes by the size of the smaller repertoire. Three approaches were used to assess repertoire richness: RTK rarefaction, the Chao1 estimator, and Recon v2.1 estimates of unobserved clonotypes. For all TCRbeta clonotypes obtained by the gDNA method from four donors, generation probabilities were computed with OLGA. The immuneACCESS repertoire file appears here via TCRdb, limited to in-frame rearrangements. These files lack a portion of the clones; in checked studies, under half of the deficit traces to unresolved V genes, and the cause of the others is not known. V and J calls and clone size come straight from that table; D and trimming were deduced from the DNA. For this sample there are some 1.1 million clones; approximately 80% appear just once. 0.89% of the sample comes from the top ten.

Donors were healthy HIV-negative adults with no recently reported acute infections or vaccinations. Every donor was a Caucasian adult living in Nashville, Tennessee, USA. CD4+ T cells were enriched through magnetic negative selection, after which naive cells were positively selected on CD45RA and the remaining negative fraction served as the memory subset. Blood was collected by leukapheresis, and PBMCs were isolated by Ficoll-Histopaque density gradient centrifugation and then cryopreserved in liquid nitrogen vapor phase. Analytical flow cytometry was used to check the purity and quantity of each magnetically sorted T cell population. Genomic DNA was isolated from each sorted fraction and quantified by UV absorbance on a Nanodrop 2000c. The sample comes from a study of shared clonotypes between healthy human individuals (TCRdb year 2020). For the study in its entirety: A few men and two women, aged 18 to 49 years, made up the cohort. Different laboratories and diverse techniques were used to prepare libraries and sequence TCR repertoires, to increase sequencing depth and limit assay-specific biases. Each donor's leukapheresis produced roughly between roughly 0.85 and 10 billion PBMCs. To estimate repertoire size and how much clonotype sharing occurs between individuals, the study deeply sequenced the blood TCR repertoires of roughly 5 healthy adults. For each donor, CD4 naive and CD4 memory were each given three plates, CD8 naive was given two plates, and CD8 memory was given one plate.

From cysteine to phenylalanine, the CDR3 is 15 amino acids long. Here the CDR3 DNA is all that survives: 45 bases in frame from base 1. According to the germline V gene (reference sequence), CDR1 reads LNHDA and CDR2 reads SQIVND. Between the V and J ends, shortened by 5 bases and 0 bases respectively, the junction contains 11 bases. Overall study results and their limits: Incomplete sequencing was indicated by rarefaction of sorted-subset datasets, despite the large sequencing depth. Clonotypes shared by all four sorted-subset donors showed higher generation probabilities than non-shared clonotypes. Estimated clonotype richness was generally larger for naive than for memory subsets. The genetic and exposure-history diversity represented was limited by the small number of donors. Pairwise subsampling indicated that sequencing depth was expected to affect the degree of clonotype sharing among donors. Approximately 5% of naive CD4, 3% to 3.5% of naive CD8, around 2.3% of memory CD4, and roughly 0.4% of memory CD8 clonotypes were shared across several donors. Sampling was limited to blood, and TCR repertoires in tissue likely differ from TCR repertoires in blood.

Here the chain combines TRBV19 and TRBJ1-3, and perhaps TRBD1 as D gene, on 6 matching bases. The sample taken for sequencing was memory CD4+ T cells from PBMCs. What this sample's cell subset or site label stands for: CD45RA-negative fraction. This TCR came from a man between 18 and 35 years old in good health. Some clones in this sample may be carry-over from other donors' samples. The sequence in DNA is TGTGCCAGTAGTGGGGGCGCGAACTCTGGAAACACCATATATTTT. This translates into CASSGGANSGNTIYF.